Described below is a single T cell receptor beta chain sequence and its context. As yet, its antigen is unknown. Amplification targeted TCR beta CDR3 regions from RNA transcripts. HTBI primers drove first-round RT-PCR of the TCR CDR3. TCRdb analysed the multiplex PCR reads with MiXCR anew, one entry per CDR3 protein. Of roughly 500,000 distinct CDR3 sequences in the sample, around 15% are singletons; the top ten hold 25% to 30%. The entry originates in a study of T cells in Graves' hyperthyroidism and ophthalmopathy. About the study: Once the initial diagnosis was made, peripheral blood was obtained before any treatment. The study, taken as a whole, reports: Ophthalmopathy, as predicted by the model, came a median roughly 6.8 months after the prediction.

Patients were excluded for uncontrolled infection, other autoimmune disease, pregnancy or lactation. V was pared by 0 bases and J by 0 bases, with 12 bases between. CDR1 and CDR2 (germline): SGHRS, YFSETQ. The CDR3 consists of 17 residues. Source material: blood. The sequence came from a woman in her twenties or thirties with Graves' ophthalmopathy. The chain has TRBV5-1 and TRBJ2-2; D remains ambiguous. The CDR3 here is CASSLGGGRPNTGELFF. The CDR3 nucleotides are TGCGCCAGCAGCTTGGGAGGCGGCAGGCCGAACACCGGGGAGCTGTTTTTT.